This T cell receptor (beta chain) originates from a study of blood T cell repertoires in COVID-19. Study at large: In each case, the material was cDNA or gDNA derived from T cells, B-cell-depleted T cells, or PBMCs.

With 0 bases removed from V and 0 bases from J, the gap between germline ends came to 15 bases. This CDR3 comprises 17 residues. Germline V lookup: CDR1 MGHRA, CDR2 YSYEKL. Only one count was recorded for this clone. Sequenced by immunoSEQ multiplex PCR; TCRdb stores in-frame clones only, minus some. The sample contains 220,000 or so clones, 75% to 90% of which appear only once. V and J are TRBV4-1 and TRBJ2-7; maybe TRBD2 (5 bases). The specimen sequenced was peripheral blood. This sequence originates from a man between 60 and 70 years old who had recovered from COVID-19. The CDR3 reads CASSQDGGQVDSYEQYF. The CDR3 nucleotides are TGCGCCAGCAGCCAAGACGGAGGCCAGGTGGACTCCTACGAGCAGTACTTC.